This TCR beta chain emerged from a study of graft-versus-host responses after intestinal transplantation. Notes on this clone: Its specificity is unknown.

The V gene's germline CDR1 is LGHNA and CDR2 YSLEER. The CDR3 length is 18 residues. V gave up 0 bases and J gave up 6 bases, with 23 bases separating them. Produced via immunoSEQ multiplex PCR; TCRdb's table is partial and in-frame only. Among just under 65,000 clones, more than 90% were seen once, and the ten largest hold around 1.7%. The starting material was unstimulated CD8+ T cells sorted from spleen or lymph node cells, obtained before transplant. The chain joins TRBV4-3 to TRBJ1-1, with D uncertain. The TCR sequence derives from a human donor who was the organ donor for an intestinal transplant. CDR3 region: CASSQDLGEYPERAEAFF. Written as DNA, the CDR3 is TGCGCCAGCAGCCAAGATTTAGGAGAGTATCCAGAGAGGGCTGAAGCTTTCTTT.